Shown below are 16 T cell receptor beta chains from a single sample sequenced in a study of Ad26.COV2.S vaccination and SARS-CoV-2 variants (TCRdb year 2021). Preparation of the library involved the immunoSEQ multiplex PCR assay. Not all clones reach the TCRdb copy of this immuneACCESS table, which keeps in-frame sequences only. Checked studies attribute under half of the gap to unresolved V genes and leave the rest unexplained. This sample has roughly 400,000 clones in its table, and about 89% of those were observed once. In total, the top ten clones hold over 1.5% of the sample. The intended sense of this specimen's treatment or condition label: some 20 received Ad26.COV2.S at low or high dose, single or two shots; roughly 5 received placebo; per-sample allocation not given. Repertoires of vaccine and placebo recipients were sequenced from samples taken on day 63 after the first injection. Here the sequenced sample was peripheral blood, taken in a trial of Ad26.COV2.S vaccine versus placebo. These receptors all come from a person between 18 and 65 years old who received the Ad26.COV2.S COVID-19 vaccine or a placebo.

This clone was detected only a few times. V usage is TRBV7-3 and J usage is TRBJ2-1, with 10 bases lining up with TRBD2. The V and J ends lost 2 bases and 5 bases, in that order; junction bases with no gene match: 3. The CDR3 has 15 residues. Germline V gene sequence: CDR1 SGHTA, CDR2 FQGTGA. CDR3 DNA: TGTGCCAGCAGCTTACTAGCGGGAGATAACAATGAGCAGTTCTTC. It translates to CASSLLAGDNNEQFF.

The V call is TRBV27, the J call TRBJ1-5, with TRBD1 as a possible D gene (5 bases). This CDR3 has 14 amino acids. Trimming removed 1 base from V and 7 bases from J, with 11 bases in between. Germline-derived CDR1 and CDR2 are MNHEY and SMNVEV (reference sequence). CDR3 region: CASSLLGRDQPQHF. The DNA for the CDR3 is TGTGCCAGCAGTTTATTGGGCAGGGACCAGCCCCAGCATTTT.

This chain uses TRBV11-3 with TRBJ2-5; D call uncertain. V was cut by 0 bases and J by 5 bases, with 4 bases left in between. This CDR3 region has 12 residues. Germline V CDR1 and CDR2: SGHNT, YENEEA. The CDR3 region is CASSLEGETQYF. The DNA for the CDR3 is TGTGCCAGCAGCTTAGAGGGGGAGACCCAGTACTTC.

The J gene is TRBJ2-3, the V gene TRBV3-1 (or the pseudogene TRBV3-2); D gene unclear. Per germline, CDR1 LGHDT and CDR2 YNNKEL (reference sequence). There are 16 residues in the CDR3. Between the trimmed V and J ends, which lost 5 bases and 2 bases, there was a span of 17 bases. In DNA form, the CDR3 reads TGTGCCAGCAGCTCCCAAAGGAGCGTCACCACAGATACGCAGTATTTT. Its protein product is CASSSQRSVTTDTQYF.

This clone was seen more than once but under ten times. In DNA form, the CDR3 reads TGTGCCTGGAGCAACCCGGCAGGGGGGAACACCATATATTTT. Encoded protein: CAWSNPAGGNTIYF. This sequence joins TRBV30 and TRBJ1-3; TRBD1 matches at 7 bases. From germline, CDR1 is GTSNPN and CDR2 SVGIG (reference sequence). This CDR3 contains 14 residues. Unmatched junction bases numbered 9, after V lost 3 bases and J lost 7 bases.

The genes are TRBV28 and TRBJ2-1, with 8 bases matching TRBD2. Per the germline V gene, CDR1 is MDHEN and CDR2 is SYDVKM. Trimming cost V 4 bases and J 3 bases; bases outside gene matches: 5. The CDR3 has 15 residues. CDR3 residues: CASSSETSVYNEQFF. In nucleotides, the CDR3 is TGTGCCAGCAGTTCTGAGACTAGCGTCTACAATGAGCAGTTCTTC.

The chain couples TRBV7-2 to TRBJ2-1; 9 nucleotides align to TRBD2. Germline values: CDR1 SGHTA, CDR2 FQGNSA. J lost 9 bases, V lost 2 bases, and 8 bases had no gene match. This CDR3 has 15 amino acids. CDR3 DNA sequence: TGTGCCAGCAGCTTAATTCATGGCGGGAGGGGTGAGCAGTTCTTC. The encoded protein is CASSLIHGGRGEQFF.

The DNA for the CDR3 is TGTGCCAGCAGCCAAGGCAACTTGGCAGGCTTCTTT. This encodes CASSQGNLAGFF. The V call is TRBV3-1 (or the pseudogene TRBV3-2), the J call TRBJ1-1; D gene unclear. The CDR3 has 12 residues. V lost 1 base and J 14 bases, leaving 14 bases between the germline ends. Per the germline V gene, CDR1 is LGHDT and CDR2 is YNNKEL (reference sequence).

The rearrangement joins TRBV4-2 to TRBJ1-4; 7 nucleotides line up with TRBD1. The CDR3 runs to 13 residues. CDR1 is LGHNA and CDR2 is YNFKEQ in the germline V gene. V dropped 8 bases and J dropped 3; count of bases not matched to a gene: 3. The DNA for the CDR3 is TGTGCCAGCGGGACAGTCTCTAATGAAAAACTGTTTTTT. It is translated as CASGTVSNEKLFF.

The J gene is TRBJ2-7, the V gene TRBV28; D is unclear. V shed 6 bases and J shed 5 bases, with 8 bases lying between them. Germline V gene lookup returns CDR1 MDHEN and CDR2 SYDVKM. The CDR3 totals 11 residues. This chain's CDR3 is CASRLGHEQYF. The CDR3 region has the DNA TGTGCCAGCAGGTTAGGGCACGAGCAGTACTTC. Full variable domain (rest looked up from reference TRBV28 and TRBJ2-7): DVKVTQSSRYLVKRTGEKVFLECVQDMDHENMFWYRQDPGLGLRLIYFSYDVKMKEKGDIPEGYSVSREKKERFSLILESASTNQTSMYLCASRLGHEQYFGPGTRLTVT.

The genes are TRBV29-1 and TRBJ1-1; 8 bases align to TRBD1. V lost 6 bases, J lost 4 bases, and 7 bases stayed unmatched. The germline CDR1 and CDR2 sequences are SQVTM and ANQGSEA. This CDR3 is 13 amino acids long. This CDR3 reads CSVAARGLTEAFF. The CDR3 DNA reads TGCAGCGTCGCTGCCAGGGGGCTCACTGAAGCTTTCTTT.

This chain joins TRBV18 and TRBJ2-1; no definite D call. This CDR3 spans 11 amino acids. V shed 3 bases and J shed 8 bases, with 5 bases lying between them. Germline V gene lookup returns CDR1 KGHSH and CDR2 LQKENI. CDR3 loop: CASSPADEQFF. Here the CDR3 DNA reads TGTGCCAGCTCACCCGCGGATGAGCAGTTCTTC.

The J gene is TRBJ1-5, the V gene TRBV29-1, with 8 bases that match TRBD1. CDR3 length: 13 amino acids. The V gene's germline CDR1 is SQVTM and CDR2 ANQGSEA. The V and J ends lost 5 bases and 2 bases, in that order; junction bases with no gene match: 2. The CDR3 bases are TGCAGCGTTCAGGGGGCCGGCAATCAGCCCCAGCATTTT. Its translation: CSVQGAGNQPQHF.

This clone was observed a single time. This chain links TRBV6-5 with TRBJ1-2; D remains ambiguous. This CDR3 region has 12 residues. Per germline, CDR1 MNHEY and CDR2 SVGAGI. The ends were cut back, 7 bases at V and 4 bases at J, with 10 bases in the middle. CDR3 in DNA: TGTGCCAGCACCGAGGCGATCTATGGCTACACCTTC. Protein product: CASTEAIYGYTF.

The rearrangement joins TRBV30 to TRBJ1-2; no clear D gene. Germline CDR1 and CDR2: GTSNPN and SVGIG (reference sequence). The length of the CDR3 is 13 residues. Trimming cost V 2 bases and J 4 bases, with 11 bases left between them. In nucleotides, the CDR3 is TGTGCCTGGAGTAACCAGGCCGTCTATGGCTACACCTTC. Encoded protein: CAWSNQAVYGYTF.

The rearrangement uses TRBV28 and TRBJ2-6, with a possible D match to TRBD1 (6 bases). This CDR3 is built from 17 residues. Germline values: CDR1 MDHEN, CDR2 SYDVKM. Trimming pared 3 bases from V and 0 bases from J, leaving 12 bases between. Here the CDR3 DNA reads TGTGCCAGCAGTTTGAAACAGGGTAGCTCTGGGGCCAACGTCCTGACTTTC. Residues: CASSLKQGSSGANVLTF.